In this sample, the clone carrying this TCR beta chain turned up a few times. What it binds is not known. In a multiplex PCR, 32 V and 13 J primers amplified TCR beta CDR3. TCRdb fed the multiplex PCR reads into MiXCR, producing one record per CDR3 protein. The sample lists 10,000 to 15,000 distinct CDR3 sequences; 23% were seen once. Per sample, approximately 570 ng of bulk tumor genomic DNA was the template used. Several widely spaced biopsies per primary tumor were taken during surgery. Patients with untreated, newly diagnosed non-small cell lung cancer underwent curative surgery. Every donor was a newly diagnosed non-small cell lung cancer patient having surgery with curative intent. From germline, CDR1 is KGHSH and CDR2 LQKENI. The CDR3 runs to 15 residues. V was shortened by 4 bases and J by 2 bases, with 12 bases between the two germline ends. This record belongs to a study of immune heterogeneity within non-small cell lung tumors. On the study more broadly: There was 1 tumor not otherwise specified, along with over nine non-squamous carcinomas and several squamous cell carcinomas.

Study results and limitations: Local T-cell clonality tracked local tumor mutational burden; the correlation was moderate but significant (R approximately 0.3). Identical dominant CDR3 beta clonotypes were found repeatedly across the tumor sites of a single patient, and these appeared alongside high-frequency clones that were unique to particular tumor locations.

The chain has TRBV18 and TRBJ2-1; D is ambiguous. Sequenced input: lung tumor tissue. This receptor was obtained from a man aged 50-59 years with non-small cell lung cancer. CDR3 protein: CASSLLIGTYNEQFF. DNA of the CDR3: TGTGCCAGCTCACTGTTGATAGGGACCTACAATGAGCAGTTCTTC.